This TCR beta chain was obtained from a study of shared clonotypes between healthy human individuals. This clone was recorded once. No antigen is known for it. Participating donors were healthy, HIV-negative adults free of recent acute infections or vaccinations. The CDR3 extends over 15 amino acids. Germline V gives CDR1 SGHTA, CDR2 FQGTGA. The trim removed 4 bases at V and 4 bases at J, leaving 4 bases unmatched. Generated by immunoSEQ multiplex PCR, the TCRdb table keeps only in-frame clones and is missing some. The repertoire holds 2 million to 3 million clones, with roughly 93% as singletons. Study results and caveats: The researchers took only blood, and tissue repertoires probably look different. Read depth was anticipated to influence clonotype sharing among donors.

Sequenced: naive CD4+ T cells from PBMCs. Subset specified: CD45RA+ positively selected. The chain combines TRBV7-3 with TRBJ2-3; 11 bases fit TRBD2. The source of this sequence is a man in his late teens or twenties in good health. Some clones in this sample may be carry-over from other donors' samples. The CDR3 here is CASSSLAGGADTQYF. The CDR3 nucleotides read TGTGCCAGCAGCTCCTTAGCGGGAGGGGCAGATACGCAGTATTTT.